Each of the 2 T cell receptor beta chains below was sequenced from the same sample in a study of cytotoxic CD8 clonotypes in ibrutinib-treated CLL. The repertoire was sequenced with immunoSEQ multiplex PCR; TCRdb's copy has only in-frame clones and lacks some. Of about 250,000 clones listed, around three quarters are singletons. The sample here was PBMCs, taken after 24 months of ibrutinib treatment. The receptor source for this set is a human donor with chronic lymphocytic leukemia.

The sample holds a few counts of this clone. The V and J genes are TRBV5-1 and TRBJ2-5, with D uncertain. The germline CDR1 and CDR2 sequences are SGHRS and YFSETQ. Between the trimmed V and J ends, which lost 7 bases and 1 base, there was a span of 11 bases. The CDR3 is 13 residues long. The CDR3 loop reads CASGLNSQETQYF. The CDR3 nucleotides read TGCGCCAGCGGGTTGAACAGCCAAGAGACCCAGTACTTC. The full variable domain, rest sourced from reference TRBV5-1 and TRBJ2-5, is KAGVTQTPRYLIKTRGQQVTLSCSPISGHRSVSWYQQTPGQGLQFLFEYFSETQRNKGNFPGRFSGRQFSNSRSEMNVSTLELGDSALYLCASGLNSQETQYFGPGTRLLVL.

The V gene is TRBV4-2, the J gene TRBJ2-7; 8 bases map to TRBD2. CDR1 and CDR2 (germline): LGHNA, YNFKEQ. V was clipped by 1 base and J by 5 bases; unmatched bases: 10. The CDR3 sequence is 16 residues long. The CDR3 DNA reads TGTGCCAGCAGCCAAGGGCGGGGGGCAAGAGGAGACGAGCAGTACTTC. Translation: CASSQGRGARGDEQYF.